The text below deals with one T cell receptor (beta chain). This sample is part of a study of blood T cell repertoires in COVID-19. Study at large: Spain, Italy and the United States supplied samples that represented acute and convalescent COVID-19. Sources were T cells, B-cell-depleted T cells, or PBMCs; the material itself was cDNA or gDNA.

Authors' data handling: Quantification of nucleated cells was approximated via reference gene primer amplification. Some clones are missing from TCRdb's copy, which holds only in-frame ones; the method was immunoSEQ multiplex PCR. V and J calls and clone size are given by that table; D and trimming were obtained from the DNA. The data contain some 37,000 clones, around nine tenths of them singletons. The germline gives CDR1 SNHLY, CDR2 FYNNEI. The CDR3 spans 13 residues. With 7 bases clipped from V and 4 bases from J, the junction kept 6 bases outside the gene matches. The sequencing input was peripheral blood. The TCR was taken from a woman between 65 and 79 years old with acute or convalescent COVID-19. This sequence joins TRBV2 and TRBJ2-7, with TRBD2 identical over 8 bases. The CDR3 loop is CASKREGPYEQYV. For the CDR3, the DNA is TGTGCCAGCAAACGGGAGGGCCCTTACGAGCAGTACGTC.